These 9 T cell receptor beta chains originate from one sample sequenced in a study of blood T cell repertoires in COVID-19. Some clones are missing from TCRdb's copy, which holds only in-frame ones; the method was immunoSEQ multiplex PCR. The table has roughly 500,000 clones, roughly 85% seen once. Material: peripheral blood. These receptors were taken from a human donor in a cohort sampled during active COVID-19.

This chain uses TRBV30 with TRBJ1-4; 9 bases align to TRBD1. After removal of 3 bases from V and 6 bases from J, the junction contained 11 bases not matched to a gene. Germline-derived CDR1 and CDR2 are GTSNPN and SVGIG (reference sequence). The CDR3 totals 16 residues. The CDR3 loop reads CAWRDRGAGNHEKLFF. CDR3 nucleotides: TGTGCCTGGAGGGACAGGGGAGCCGGAAACCATGAAAAACTGTTTTTT.

This chain connects TRBV30 to TRBJ1-4; 7 bases are a match to TRBD1. J was trimmed by 7 bases and V by 1 base; bases with no gene match: 6. Germline V lookup: CDR1 GTSNPN, CDR2 SVGIG (reference sequence). The CDR3 has 14 amino acids. The CDR3 coding sequence is TGTGCCTGGAGTGCCGACAGGGTTGGTGAAAAACTGTTTTTT. This translates into CAWSADRVGEKLFF.

This clone was seen a handful of times. This chain connects TRBV5-1 to TRBJ1-1, with D possibly matching TRBD1 (6 bases). Germline CDR1 reads SGHRS; CDR2 reads YFSETQ. This CDR3 region has 14 residues. Trimming stripped 5 bases from V and 3 bases from J, with 14 bases between. CDR3 sequence (DNA): TGCGCCAGCAGGCCCGGACAGATTGACACTGAAGCTTTCTTT. The encoded protein is CASRPGQIDTEAFF. Full variable domain (outside the CDR3, taken from reference TRBV5-1 and TRBJ1-1): KAGVTQTPRYLIKTRGQQVTLSCSPISGHRSVSWYQQTPGQGLQFLFEYFSETQRNKGNFPGRFSGRQFSNSRSEMNVSTLELGDSALYLCASRPGQIDTEAFFGQGTRLTVV.

With respect to this clone: Other DNA variants within this sample encode the same CDR3. CDR3 amino acids: CASSHPLAVSYNEQFF. The CDR3 bases are TGTGCCAGCAGCCACCCTCTAGCGGTATCTTACAATGAGCAGTTCTTC. The chain links TRBV3-1 (or the pseudogene TRBV3-2) to TRBJ2-1; the match to TRBD2 covers 7 bases. CDR1 LGHDT and CDR2 YNNKEL come from the germline V gene (reference sequence). J was trimmed by 4 bases and V by 3 bases; bases with no gene match: 9. The CDR3 loop spans 16 amino acids.

This clone was counted once. V and J are TRBV5-1 and TRBJ2-5; 12 bases line up with TRBD2. The CDR3 spans 16 residues. V trimming: 4 bases; J trimming: 1 base; junction bases outside the gene matches: 5. Germline assignment: CDR1 SGHRS and CDR2 YFSETQ. CDR3 protein: CASSPGLAGIQETQYF. As DNA, the CDR3 is TGCGCCAGCAGCCCAGGACTAGCGGGGATCCAAGAGACCCAGTACTTC.

The chain carries TRBV30 and TRBJ2-1, with 14 bases matching TRBD2. CDR3 size: 16 residues. The V segment lost 1 base and the J segment 6 bases; nucleotides outside the gene matches: 5. Germline assignment: CDR1 GTSNPN and CDR2 SVGIG (reference sequence). The CDR3 region is CAWSEGLAGVLNEQFF. The DNA for the CDR3 is TGTGCCTGGAGTGAGGGACTAGCGGGAGTTCTCAATGAGCAGTTCTTC.

The rearrangement joins TRBV5-4 to TRBJ2-2; 7 bases agree with TRBD2. The CDR3 has 15 amino acids. Germline CDR1 SGHNT, CDR2 YYREEE (reference sequence). Trimming cost V 3 bases and J 5 bases; bases outside gene matches: 7. The DNA of the CDR3 is TGTGCCAGCAGCTCCGGGGGGATAGAGACCGGGGAGCTGTTTTTT. It yields the protein CASSSGGIETGELFF.

CDR3 sequence (DNA): TGTGCCAGCAGCGTAGTGGGTACAGGGGGGGGAAGCACAGATACGCAGTATTTT. This encodes CASSVVGTGGGSTDTQYF. The rearrangement links TRBV9 to TRBJ2-3, with a possible D match to TRBD1 (8 bases). Germline loops: CDR1 SGDLS, CDR2 YYNGEE. Trimming pared 0 bases from V and 0 bases from J, leaving 17 bases between. The CDR3 is 18 residues long.

The genes are TRBV19 and TRBJ2-7; 9 bases map to TRBD2. The CDR3 length is 13 residues. V was pared by 3 bases and J by 6 bases, with 3 bases of the junction left unmatched. CDR1 is LNHDA, CDR2 SQIVND, per germline (reference sequence). The CDR3 reads CASSMTSGFEQYF. As DNA, the CDR3 is TGTGCCAGTAGTATGACTAGCGGATTCGAGCAGTACTTC.